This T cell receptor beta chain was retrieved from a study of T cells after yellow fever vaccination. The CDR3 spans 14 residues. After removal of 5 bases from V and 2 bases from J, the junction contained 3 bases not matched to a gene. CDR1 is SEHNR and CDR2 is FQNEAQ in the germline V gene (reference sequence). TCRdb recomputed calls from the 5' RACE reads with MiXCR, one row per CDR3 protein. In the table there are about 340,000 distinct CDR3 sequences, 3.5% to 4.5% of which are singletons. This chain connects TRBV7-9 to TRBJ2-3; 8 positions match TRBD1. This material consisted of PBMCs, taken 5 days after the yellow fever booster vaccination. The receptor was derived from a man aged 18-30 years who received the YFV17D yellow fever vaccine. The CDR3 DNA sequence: TGTGCCAGCAGCCAGACAGGGGACACAGATACGCAGTATTTT. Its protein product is CASSQTGDTDTQYF.